This T cell receptor beta chain was identified during a study of shared clonotypes between healthy human individuals. Regarding the study as a whole: Represented diversity (both genetic and exposure-history) was limited by the small number of donors. Sampling used blood alone; tissue repertoires probably differ.

At a deep level, the assay was run. Sequencing was performed with immunoSEQ multiplex PCR; in TCRdb, only in-frame clones are kept and a portion is missing. The sample consists of about 2.3 million clones, approximately 95% of them appearing once. This CDR3 spans 16 amino acids. Germline CDR1 is SGHTA and CDR2 is FQGTGA. V lost 1 base and J 3 bases, leaving 15 bases between the germline ends. In the CD4+ fraction, cells were divided into CD45RA+ naive and CD45RA-negative memory subsets. To note about this clone: No antigen is known for it.

Sequencing was carried out using naive CD4+ T cells from PBMCs. Described subset: CD45RA+ positively selected. The V gene is TRBV7-3, the J gene TRBJ1-1; TRBD1 is a possible D gene (5 bases). This clonotype was sampled from a man younger than 35 in good health. Some clones in this sample may be carry-over from other donors' samples. CDR3 coding DNA: TGTGCCAGCAGCTTAATGTCAGGGAAAGGGGACACTGAAGCTTTCTTT. Its translation is CASSLMSGKGDTEAFF.